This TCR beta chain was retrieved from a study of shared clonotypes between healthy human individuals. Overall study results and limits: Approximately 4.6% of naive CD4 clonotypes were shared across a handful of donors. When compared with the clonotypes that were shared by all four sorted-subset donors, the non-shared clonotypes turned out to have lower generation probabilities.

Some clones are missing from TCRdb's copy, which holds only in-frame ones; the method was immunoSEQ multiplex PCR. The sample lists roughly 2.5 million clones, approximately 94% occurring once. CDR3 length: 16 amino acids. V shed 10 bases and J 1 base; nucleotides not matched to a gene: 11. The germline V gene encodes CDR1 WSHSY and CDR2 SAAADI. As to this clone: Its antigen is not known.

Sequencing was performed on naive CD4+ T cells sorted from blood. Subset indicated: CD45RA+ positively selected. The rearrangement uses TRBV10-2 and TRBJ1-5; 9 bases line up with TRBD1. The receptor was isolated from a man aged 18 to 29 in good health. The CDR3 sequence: CATHRGQGSSNQPQHF. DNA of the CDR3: TGCGCCACCCACAGGGGGCAGGGTTCCAGCAATCAGCCCCAGCATTTT.